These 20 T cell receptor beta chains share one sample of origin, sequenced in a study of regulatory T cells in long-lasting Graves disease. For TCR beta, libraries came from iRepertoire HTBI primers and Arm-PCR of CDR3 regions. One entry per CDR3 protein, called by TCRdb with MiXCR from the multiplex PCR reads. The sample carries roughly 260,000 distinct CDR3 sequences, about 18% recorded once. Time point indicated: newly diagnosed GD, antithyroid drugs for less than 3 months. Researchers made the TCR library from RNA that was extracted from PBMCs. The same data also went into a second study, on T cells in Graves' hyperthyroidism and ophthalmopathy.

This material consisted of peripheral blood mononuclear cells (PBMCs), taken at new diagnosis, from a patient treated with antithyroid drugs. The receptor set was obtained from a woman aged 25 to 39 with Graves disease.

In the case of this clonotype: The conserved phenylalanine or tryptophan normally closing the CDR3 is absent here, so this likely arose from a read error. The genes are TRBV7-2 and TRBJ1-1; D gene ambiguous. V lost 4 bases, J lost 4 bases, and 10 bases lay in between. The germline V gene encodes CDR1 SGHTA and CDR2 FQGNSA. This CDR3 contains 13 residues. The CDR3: CASSSRFVTEAFL. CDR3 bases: TGTGCCAGCAGCTCGCGTTTTGTCACTGAAGCTTTCTTG.

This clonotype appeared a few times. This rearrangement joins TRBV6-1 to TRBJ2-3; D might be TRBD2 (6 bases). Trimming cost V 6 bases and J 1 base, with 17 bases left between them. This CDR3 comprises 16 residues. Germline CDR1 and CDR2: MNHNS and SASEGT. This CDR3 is CASRQISGTGTDTQYF. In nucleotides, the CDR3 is TGTGCCAGCAGACAAATTTCCGGGACTGGCACAGATACGCAGTATTTT.

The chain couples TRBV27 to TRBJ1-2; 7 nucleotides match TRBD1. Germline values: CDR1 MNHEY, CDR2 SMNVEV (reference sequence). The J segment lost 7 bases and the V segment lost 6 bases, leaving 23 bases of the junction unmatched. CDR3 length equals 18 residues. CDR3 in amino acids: CASSHIRTGGQFGGGYTF. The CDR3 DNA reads TGTGCCAGCAGCCACATTCGGACAGGAGGTCAATTCGGTGGTGGCTACACCTTC.

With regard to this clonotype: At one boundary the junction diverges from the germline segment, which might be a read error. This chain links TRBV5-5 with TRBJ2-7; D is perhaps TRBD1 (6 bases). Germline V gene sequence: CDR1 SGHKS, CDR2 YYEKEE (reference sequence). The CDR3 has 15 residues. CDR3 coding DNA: TGCGCCAGCAGCTTGCGGACAGTAATGGGCTACGAGCAGTACTTC. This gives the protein CASSLRTVMGYEQYF.

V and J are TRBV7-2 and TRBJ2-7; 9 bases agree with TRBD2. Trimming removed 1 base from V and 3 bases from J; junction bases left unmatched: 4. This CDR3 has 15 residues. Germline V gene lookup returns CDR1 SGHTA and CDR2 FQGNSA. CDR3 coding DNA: TGTGCCAGCAGCTTAGGGATAGCGGGAGTCTACGAGCAGTACTTC. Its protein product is CASSLGIAGVYEQYF. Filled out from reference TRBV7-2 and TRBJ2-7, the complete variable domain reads GAGVSQSPSNKVTEKGKDVELRCDPISGHTALYWYRQSLGQGLEFLIYFQGNSAPDKSGLPSDRFSAERTGGSVSTLTIQRTQQEDSAVYLCASSLGIAGVYEQYFGPGTRLTVT.

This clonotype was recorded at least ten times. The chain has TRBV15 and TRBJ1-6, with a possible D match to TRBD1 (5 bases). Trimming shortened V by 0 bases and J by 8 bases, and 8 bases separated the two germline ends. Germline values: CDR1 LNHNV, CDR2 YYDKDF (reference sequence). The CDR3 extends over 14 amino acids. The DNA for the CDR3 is TGTGCCACCAGCAGAGATGCGGGGGATTCACCCCTCCACTTT. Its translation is CATSRDAGDSPLHF.

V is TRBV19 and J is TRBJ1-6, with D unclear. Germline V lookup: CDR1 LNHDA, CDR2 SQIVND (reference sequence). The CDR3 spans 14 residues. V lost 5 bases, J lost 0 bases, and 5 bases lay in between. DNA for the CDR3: TGTGCCAGTAGTCGTCACTCCTATAATTCACCCCTCCACTTT. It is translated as CASSRHSYNSPLHF.

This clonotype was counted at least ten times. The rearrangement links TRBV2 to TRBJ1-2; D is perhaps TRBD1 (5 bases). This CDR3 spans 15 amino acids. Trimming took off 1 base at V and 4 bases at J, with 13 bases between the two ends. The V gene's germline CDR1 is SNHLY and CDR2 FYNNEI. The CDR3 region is CASSEGGARSYGYTF. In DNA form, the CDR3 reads TGTGCCAGCAGTGAAGGAGGGGCCCGGAGCTATGGCTACACCTTC. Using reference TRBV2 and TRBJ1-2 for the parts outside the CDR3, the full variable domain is EPEVTQTPSHQVTQMGQEVILRCVPISNHLYFYWYRQILGQKVEFLVSFYNNEISEKSEIFDDQFSVERPDGSNFTLKIRSTKLEDSAMYFCASSEGGARSYGYTFGSGTRLTVV.

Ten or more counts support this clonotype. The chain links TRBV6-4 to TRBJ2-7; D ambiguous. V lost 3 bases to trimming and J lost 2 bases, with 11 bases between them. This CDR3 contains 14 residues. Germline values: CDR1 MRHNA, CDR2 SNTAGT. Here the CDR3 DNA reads TGTGCCAGCAGTGAAATAGGCGGTCCCTACGAGCAGTACTTC. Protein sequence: CASSEIGGPYEQYF.

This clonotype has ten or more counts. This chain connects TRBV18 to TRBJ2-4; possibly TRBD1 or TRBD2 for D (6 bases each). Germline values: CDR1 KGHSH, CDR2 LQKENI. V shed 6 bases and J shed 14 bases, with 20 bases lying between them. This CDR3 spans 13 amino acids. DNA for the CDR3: TGTGCCAGCTCCGTGACTGCTGGGGGGCGAGAGTACTTC. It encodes CASSVTAGGREYF.

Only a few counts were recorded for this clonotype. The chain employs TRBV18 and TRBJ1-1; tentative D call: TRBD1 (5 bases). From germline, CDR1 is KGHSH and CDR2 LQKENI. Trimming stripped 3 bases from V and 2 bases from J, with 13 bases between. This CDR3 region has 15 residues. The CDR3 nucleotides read TGTGCCAGCTCACCCCAAAAGACAGCAAACACTGAAGCTTTCTTT. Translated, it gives CASSPQKTANTEAFF.

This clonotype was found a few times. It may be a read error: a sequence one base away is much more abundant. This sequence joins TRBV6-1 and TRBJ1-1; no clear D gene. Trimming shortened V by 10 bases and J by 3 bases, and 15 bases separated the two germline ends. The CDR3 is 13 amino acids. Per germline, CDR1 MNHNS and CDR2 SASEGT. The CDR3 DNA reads TGTGCCAACAAAGACGGAGACTACACTGAAGCTTTCTTT. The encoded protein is CANKDGDYTEAFF.

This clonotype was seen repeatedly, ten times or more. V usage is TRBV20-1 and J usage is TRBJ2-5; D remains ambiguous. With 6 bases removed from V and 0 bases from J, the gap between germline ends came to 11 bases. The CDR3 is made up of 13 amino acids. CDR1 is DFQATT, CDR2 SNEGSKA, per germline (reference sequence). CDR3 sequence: CSANRLDQETQYF. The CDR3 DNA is TGCAGTGCAAACAGACTGGACCAAGAGACCCAGTACTTC.

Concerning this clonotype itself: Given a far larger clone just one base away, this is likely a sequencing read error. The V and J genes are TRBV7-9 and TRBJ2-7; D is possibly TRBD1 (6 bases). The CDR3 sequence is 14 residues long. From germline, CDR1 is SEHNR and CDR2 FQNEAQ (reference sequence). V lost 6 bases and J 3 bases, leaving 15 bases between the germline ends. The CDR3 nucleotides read TGTGCCAGCAGTTACAGGAGACAGGACTACGAGCAGTACTTC. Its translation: CASSYRRQDYEQYF.

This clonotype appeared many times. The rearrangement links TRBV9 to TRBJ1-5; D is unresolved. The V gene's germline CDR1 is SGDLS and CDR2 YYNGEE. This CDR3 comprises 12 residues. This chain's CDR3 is CAVRQINQPQHF. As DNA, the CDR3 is TGTGCAGTGCGGCAAATCAATCAGCCCCAGCATTTT.

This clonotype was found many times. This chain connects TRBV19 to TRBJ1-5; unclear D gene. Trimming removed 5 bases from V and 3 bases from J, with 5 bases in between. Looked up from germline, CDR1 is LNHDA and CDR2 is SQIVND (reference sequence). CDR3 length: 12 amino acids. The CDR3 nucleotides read TGTGCCAGTAGTCCCTACAATCAGCCCCAGCATTTT. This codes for CASSPYNQPQHF.

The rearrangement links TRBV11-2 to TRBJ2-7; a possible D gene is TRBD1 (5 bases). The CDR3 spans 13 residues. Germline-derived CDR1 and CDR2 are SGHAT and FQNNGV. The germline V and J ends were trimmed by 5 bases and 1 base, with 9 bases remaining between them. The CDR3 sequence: CASSPQVSYEQYF. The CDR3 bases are TGTGCCAGCAGCCCACAGGTGTCCTACGAGCAGTACTTC.

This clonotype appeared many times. This chain's CDR3 is CSARGRPGDGGYTF. The CDR3 DNA reads TGCAGTGCTAGAGGTCGACCAGGGGATGGTGGCTACACCTTC. The gene calls are TRBV20-1 and TRBJ1-2, with D possibly TRBD1 on 6 matching bases. The ends were cut back, 1 base at V and 7 bases at J, with 16 bases in the middle. CDR3 length: 14 residues. Germline lookup yields CDR1 DFQATT and CDR2 SNEGSKA (reference sequence).

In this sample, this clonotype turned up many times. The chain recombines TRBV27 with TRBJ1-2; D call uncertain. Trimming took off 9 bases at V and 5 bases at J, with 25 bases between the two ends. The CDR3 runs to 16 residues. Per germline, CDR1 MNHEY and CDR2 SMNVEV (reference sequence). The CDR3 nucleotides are TGTGCCAGTGCGCGGACCTCGCTTGGGCAGGCTTATGGCTACACCTTC. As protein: CASARTSLGQAYGYTF.

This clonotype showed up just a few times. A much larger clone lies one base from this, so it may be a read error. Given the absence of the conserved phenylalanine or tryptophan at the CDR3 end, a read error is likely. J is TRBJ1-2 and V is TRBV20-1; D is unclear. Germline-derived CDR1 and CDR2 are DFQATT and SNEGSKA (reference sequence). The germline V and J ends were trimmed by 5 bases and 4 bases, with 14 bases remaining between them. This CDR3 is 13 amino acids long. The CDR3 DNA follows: TGCAGTGCTCACAGAAGGGTAGTCTATGGCTACACCCTC. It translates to CSAHRRVVYGYTL.